Presented here are 20 T cell receptor beta chains from one specimen sequenced in a study of OX40 agonist ivuxolimab in advanced cancers. Libraries were prepared by immunoSEQ multiplex PCR; TCRdb keeps only in-frame clonotypes and omits some of them. The sample gives about 81,000 clones, just over 90% of which show up once; 14% is in the top ten. The starting material was CD4+ or CD8+ T cells sorted from blood, obtained in a trial of the OX40 agonist ivuxolimab. The receptors were gathered from an adult with an advanced solid tumor such as melanoma, head and neck, liver or kidney cancer.

The chain uses TRBV7-2 and TRBJ1-2; D unresolved. CDR1 is SGHTA, CDR2 FQGNSA, per germline. The CDR3 totals 13 residues. Trimming removed 5 bases at V and 8 bases at J, with 15 bases between. CDR3: CASSLTPFRGYTF. The CDR3 DNA is TGTGCCAGCAGCCTCACCCCTTTCCGGGGCTACACCTTC.

This chain joins TRBV6-5 and TRBJ2-7; the match to TRBD2 covers 9 bases. The junction had 2 bases not matched to a gene; V was cut back by 0 bases and J by 5 bases. CDR1 is MNHEY, CDR2 SVGAGI, per germline. The CDR3 loop spans 14 amino acids. The CDR3 sequence: CASSYSLAGDEQYF. The CDR3 DNA reads TGTGCCAGCAGTTACTCCTTAGCGGGAGACGAGCAGTACTTC.

In its sample, this clone was seen once. The V call is TRBV6-1, the J call TRBJ2-7; D is undetermined. Trimming shortened V by 1 base and J by 0 bases, and 7 bases separated the two germline ends. The CDR3 covers 14 residues. The germline V gene has CDR1 MNHNS and CDR2 SASEGT. CDR3 sequence reads: CASSEVASSYEQYF. The DNA for the CDR3 is TGTGCCAGCAGTGAAGTGGCGAGCTCCTACGAGCAGTACTTC.

V is TRBV7-2 and J is TRBJ2-2; D is perhaps TRBD1 or TRBD2 (5 bases each). CDR1 SGHTA and CDR2 FQGNSA come from the germline V gene. Trimming shortened V by 9 bases and J by 2 bases, and 10 bases separated the two germline ends. The CDR3 sequence is 13 residues long. CDR3 residues: CARVGENTGELFF. CDR3 DNA: TGTGCCAGGGTGGGGGAAAACACCGGGGAGCTGTTTTTT.

This clone was seen once. The V gene is TRBV5-8, the J gene TRBJ1-1, with D unresolved. The CDR3 contains 14 residues. CDR1 and CDR2 (germline): SGHTS, YDEGEE. V was cut by 0 bases and J by 0 bases, with 6 bases left in between. CDR3 nucleotides: TGTGCCAGCAGCTTGGGAAGATTGAACACTGAAGCTTTCTTT. Translated, it gives CASSLGRLNTEAFF.

This chain joins TRBV6-4 and TRBJ2-5, with D perhaps matching TRBD2 (7 bases). Deletions cut 2 bases from V and 4 bases from J, with 17 bases between. Germline values: CDR1 MRHNA, CDR2 SNTAGT. CDR3 size: 16 residues. CDR3 loop: CASSDGEGETAETQYF. The DNA of the CDR3 is TGTGCCAGCAGTGACGGGGAGGGGGAGACGGCAGAGACCCAGTACTTC.

The rearrangement joins TRBV5-4 to TRBJ2-7; D gene ambiguous. Germline V gives CDR1 SGHNT, CDR2 YYREEE (reference sequence). The CDR3 sequence is 12 residues long. V shed 2 bases and J shed 5 bases, with 8 bases lying between them. DNA of the CDR3: TGTGCCAGCAGCTTCGGTCCTGACGAGCAGTACTTC. Translated: CASSFGPDEQYF. Together with reference TRBV5-4 and TRBJ2-7, the CDR3 gives the full variable domain: ETGVTQSPTHLIKTRGQQVTLRCSSQSGHNTVSWYQQALGQGPQFIFQYYREEENGRGNFPPRFSGLQFPNYSSELNVNALELDDSALYLCASSFGPDEQYFGPGTRLTVT.

V is TRBV10-3 and J is TRBJ2-5, with a weak D call TRBD2 (5 bases). V lost 2 bases and J 1 base, leaving 8 bases between the germline ends. The CDR3 contains 14 residues. CDR1 is ENHRY, CDR2 SYGVKD, per germline. The DNA for the CDR3 is TGTGCCATCAGTGAGAGTGGGAGCCAAGAGACCCAGTACTTC. Protein: CAISESGSQETQYF.

CDR3 nucleotides: TGCGCCAGCAGTGAGTCGACAGCAAACACCGGGGAGCTGTTTTTT. Its protein product is CASSESTANTGELFF. The rearrangement joins TRBV10-1 to TRBJ2-2, with D perhaps TRBD1 (5 bases). The CDR3 extends over 15 amino acids. V lost 0 bases and J 2 bases, leaving 7 bases between the germline ends. The V gene's germline CDR1 is WNHNN and CDR2 SYGVQD (reference sequence).

The J gene is TRBJ1-1, the V gene TRBV11-2; perhaps TRBD1 as D (6 bases). The ends were cut back, 3 bases at V and 3 bases at J, with 17 bases in the middle. The CDR3 loop spans 16 amino acids. Germline CDR1 reads SGHAT; CDR2 reads FQNNGV. This CDR3 reads CASSLLQGLSHTEAFF. In nucleotides, the CDR3 is TGTGCCAGCAGCTTGTTGCAGGGGCTCTCGCACACTGAAGCTTTCTTT.

The chain links TRBV11-2 to TRBJ2-7, with TRBD2 identical over 14 bases. The CDR3 totals 16 residues. Unmatched junction bases numbered 6, after V lost 4 bases and J lost 4 bases. CDR1 and CDR2 from the germline V gene are SGHAT and FQNNGV. In DNA form, the CDR3 reads TGTGCCAGCAGCTCCGGGACTAGCGGGAGTTTGTACGAGCAGTACTTC. Translation: CASSSGTSGSLYEQYF.

DNA for the CDR3: TGTGCCGACGCCCCGGGCATTAACTATGGCTACACCTTC. Amino acid sequence: CADAPGINYGYTF. The chain couples TRBV6-6 to TRBJ1-2; no definite D call. The CDR3 runs 13 residues. The V end lost 11 bases, the J end lost 1 base, and 14 bases lay between the germline ends. Germline V gene sequence: CDR1 MNHNY, CDR2 SVGAGI (reference sequence).

The chain's CDR3 is CASIGGSNEQFF. The CDR3 DNA reads TGTGCCAGCATCGGAGGAAGCAATGAGCAGTTCTTC. This rearrangement joins TRBV6-5 to TRBJ2-1; tentatively, D is TRBD2 (5 bases). The CDR3 is made up of 12 amino acids. V was pared by 7 bases and J by 6 bases, with 10 bases between. Germline V gene sequence: CDR1 MNHEY, CDR2 SVGAGI.

J is TRBJ2-1 and V is TRBV4-3; D is unresolved. Germline-derived CDR1 and CDR2 are LGHNA and YSLEER. The CDR3 has 15 amino acids. Trimming took 1 base from V and 2 from J, leaving 9 bases between them. CDR3 sequence: CASSQGLPTYNEQFF. In nucleotides, the CDR3 is TGCGCCAGCAGCCAAGGACTTCCTACCTACAATGAGCAGTTCTTC.

The V gene is TRBV14, the J gene TRBJ2-7, with 8 nucleotides matching TRBD2. V was clipped by 1 base and J by 7 bases; unmatched bases: 6. Germline V lookup: CDR1 SGHDN, CDR2 FVKESK. This CDR3 region has 14 residues. The CDR3 nucleotides are TGTGCCAGCAGCCAAGTCGGACTAGCAAGGGAGCAGTACTTC. This encodes CASSQVGLAREQYF.

The chain couples TRBV28 to TRBJ2-3; 8 bases are shared with TRBD1. The J segment lost 2 bases and the V segment lost 5 bases, leaving 9 bases of the junction unmatched. In germline, CDR1 is MDHEN, CDR2 SYDVKM. CDR3 length: 16 residues. CDR3 coding DNA: TGTGCCAGCAGTCCCCCGACAGGGGAGAACACAGATACGCAGTATTTT. Residues: CASSPPTGENTDTQYF. Filled out from reference TRBV28 and TRBJ2-3, the complete variable domain reads DVKVTQSSRYLVKRTGEKVFLECVQDMDHENMFWYRQDPGLGLRLIYFSYDVKMKEKGDIPEGYSVSREKKERFSLILESASTNQTSMYLCASSPPTGENTDTQYFGPGTRLTVL.

The chain couples TRBV7-9 to TRBJ2-6, with TRBD1 identical over 12 bases. Germline lookup yields CDR1 SEHNR and CDR2 FQNEAQ (reference sequence). Trimming removed 4 bases from V and 2 bases from J; junction bases left unmatched: 3. There are 17 residues in the CDR3. The CDR3, as DNA: TGTGCCAGCAGCTCCGGGACAGGGGGCACTGGGGCCAACGTCCTGACTTTC. It encodes CASSSGTGGTGANVLTF.

The V call is TRBV19, the J call TRBJ1-1, with unresolved D. V was cut by 7 bases and J by 4 bases, with 13 bases left in between. The germline gives CDR1 LNHDA, CDR2 SQIVND (reference sequence). The CDR3 is made up of 13 amino acids. CDR3 sequence: CASNPQPITEAFF. In DNA form, the CDR3 reads TGTGCCAGTAACCCCCAGCCTATCACTGAAGCTTTCTTT.

The chain couples TRBV28 to TRBJ1-1, with 7 nucleotides matching TRBD1. Germline values: CDR1 MDHEN, CDR2 SYDVKM. The CDR3 extends over 15 amino acids. Unmatched junction bases numbered 10, after V lost 2 bases and J lost 7 bases. The CDR3 nucleotides read TGTGCCAGCAGTTTACTGCCCCAGGGGGTGGATGAAGCTTTCTTT. Translating it yields CASSLLPQGVDEAFF.

The chain uses TRBV9 and TRBJ1-1, with 8 bases identical to TRBD1. This CDR3 contains 14 residues. Trimming at V came to 6 bases and at J to 1 base, leaving 5 bases not matched to a gene. Germline CDR1 reads SGDLS; CDR2 reads YYNGEE. CDR3 sequence: CASTPGGSNTEAFF. DNA of the CDR3: TGTGCCAGCACCCCAGGGGGCTCGAACACTGAAGCTTTCTTT.